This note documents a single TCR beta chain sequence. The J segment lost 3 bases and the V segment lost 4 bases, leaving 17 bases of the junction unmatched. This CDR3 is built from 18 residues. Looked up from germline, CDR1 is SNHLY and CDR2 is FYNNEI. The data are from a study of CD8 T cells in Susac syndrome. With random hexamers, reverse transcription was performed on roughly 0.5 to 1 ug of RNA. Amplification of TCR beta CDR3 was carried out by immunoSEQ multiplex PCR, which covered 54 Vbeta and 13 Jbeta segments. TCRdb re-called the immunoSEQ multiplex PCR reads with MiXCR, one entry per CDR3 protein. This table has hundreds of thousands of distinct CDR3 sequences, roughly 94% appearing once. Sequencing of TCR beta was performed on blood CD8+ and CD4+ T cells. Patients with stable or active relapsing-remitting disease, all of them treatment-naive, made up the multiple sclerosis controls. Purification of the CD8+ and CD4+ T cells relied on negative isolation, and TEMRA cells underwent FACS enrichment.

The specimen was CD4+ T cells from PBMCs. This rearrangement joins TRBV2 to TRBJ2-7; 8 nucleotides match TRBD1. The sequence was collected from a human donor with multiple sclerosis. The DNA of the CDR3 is TGTGCCAGCAGTGCCGGGCAGGGGGCAAGTGAGGTCCTCTACGAGCAGTACGTC. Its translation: CASSAGQGASEVLYEQYV.